This TCR beta chain was identified in a study of blood T cell repertoires in COVID-19. Study details: Sites across the United States, Italy and Spain contributed samples from acute and convalescent COVID-19.

Repertoires were generated with immunoSEQ multiplex PCR, while TCRdb's copy carries only in-frame clones and drops some. Altogether some 25,000 clones are present, around 90% being singletons, with the ten largest covering 6.5% to 8%. The V segment lost 3 bases and the J segment 6 bases; nucleotides outside the gene matches: 3. Germline-derived CDR1 and CDR2 are MNHEY and SMNVEV (reference sequence). The length of the CDR3 is 15 residues. The chain recombines TRBV27 with TRBJ2-3, with 13 positions matching TRBD2. Sequencing was done on a sample of peripheral blood. This clonotype was sampled from a human donor in a cohort sampled during active COVID-19. The CDR3 loop is CASSFGTSGKDTQYF. For the CDR3, the DNA is TGTGCCAGCAGTTTTGGGACTAGCGGGAAGGATACGCAGTATTTT.